This TCR beta chain is drawn from a study of regulatory T cells in long-lasting Graves disease. Study-wide context: For under 3 months, newly diagnosed Graves' patients had been taking antithyroid drugs.

Sample time point: newly diagnosed GD, antithyroid drugs for less than 3 months. The TCR library was prepared using RNA isolated from PBMCs. CDR1 is SGHAT and CDR2 is FQNNGV in the germline V gene. This CDR3 has 17 amino acids. Trimming took 3 bases from V and 2 from J; bases not matched to a gene: 9. Building of the TCR beta libraries involved iRepertoire HTBI primers and Arm-PCR of CDR3 regions. TCRdb itself ran the multiplex PCR reads through MiXCR, one entry per CDR3 protein. The sample has fewer than 550,000 distinct CDR3 sequences, about 16% seen once. These data also formed part of another study, on T cells in Graves' hyperthyroidism and ophthalmopathy. Per that paper: Recently diagnosed hyperthyroidism of less than 2 months' duration affected patients aged 18 to 65. The HTBI primer set served for first-round RT-PCR of the TCR CDR3.

The sample in question was peripheral blood mononuclear cells (PBMCs), obtained at new diagnosis, from a patient treated with antithyroid drugs. The sequence came from a middle-aged woman with Graves disease. The chain couples TRBV11-2 to TRBJ2-5, with TRBD2 matching over 10 bases. CDR3 nucleotides: TGTGCCAGCAGCTTCAACTTAGCGGGGGGCCATCAAGAGACCCAGTACTTC. Translated: CASSFNLAGGHQETQYF.